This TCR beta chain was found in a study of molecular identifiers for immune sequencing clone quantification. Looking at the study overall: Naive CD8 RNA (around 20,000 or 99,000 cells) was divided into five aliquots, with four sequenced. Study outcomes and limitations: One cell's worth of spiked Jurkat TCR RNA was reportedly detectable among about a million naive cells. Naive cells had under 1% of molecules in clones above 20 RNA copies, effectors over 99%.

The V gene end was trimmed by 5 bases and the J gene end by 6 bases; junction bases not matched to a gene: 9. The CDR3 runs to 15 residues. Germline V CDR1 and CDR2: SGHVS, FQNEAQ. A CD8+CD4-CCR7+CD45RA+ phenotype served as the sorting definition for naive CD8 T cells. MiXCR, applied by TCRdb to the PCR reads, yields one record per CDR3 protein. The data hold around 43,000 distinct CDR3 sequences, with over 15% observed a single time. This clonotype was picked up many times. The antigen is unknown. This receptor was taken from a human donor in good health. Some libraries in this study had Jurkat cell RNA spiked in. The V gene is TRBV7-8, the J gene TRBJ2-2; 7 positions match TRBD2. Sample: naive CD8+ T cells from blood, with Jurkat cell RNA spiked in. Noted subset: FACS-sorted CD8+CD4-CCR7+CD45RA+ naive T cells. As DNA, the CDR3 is TGTGCCAGCAGCACCCGGGACTACCTTCCCGGGGAGCTGTTTTTT. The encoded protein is CASSTRDYLPGELFF.